The following is a TCR beta chain sequence with its context. The sample originates from a study of blood T cell repertoires in COVID-19. Across the whole study: Some COVID-19 samples were acute and others convalescent; all came from the United States, Italy and Spain. PBMCs, B-cell-depleted T cells, or T cells were the source of the cDNA or gDNA that made up the material.

Per the original methods: Estimated nucleated cell counts came from reference gene primer amplification. Libraries were prepared by immunoSEQ multiplex PCR; TCRdb keeps only in-frame clonotypes and omits some of them. V and J calls and clone size are given by that table; D and trimming were obtained from the DNA. The data contain over 250,000 clones, roughly 88% of them singletons. Followed longitudinally, the Seattle patients had been enrolled during active infection. The CDR3 spans 15 residues. Germline CDR1 is MNHEY and CDR2 is SVGEGT. The J segment lost 7 bases and the V segment lost 4 bases, leaving 5 bases of the junction unmatched.

V usage is TRBV6-2 or TRBV6-3 and J usage is TRBJ2-2; 11 bases match TRBD2. Input material: peripheral blood. The clonotype comes from a woman aged 70-85 years with COVID-19, enrolled during active disease. The CDR3 DNA sequence: TGTGCCAGCAGTTTGACTAGCGGGATTGGCGGGGAGCTGTTTTTT. Its protein is CASSLTSGIGGELFF.